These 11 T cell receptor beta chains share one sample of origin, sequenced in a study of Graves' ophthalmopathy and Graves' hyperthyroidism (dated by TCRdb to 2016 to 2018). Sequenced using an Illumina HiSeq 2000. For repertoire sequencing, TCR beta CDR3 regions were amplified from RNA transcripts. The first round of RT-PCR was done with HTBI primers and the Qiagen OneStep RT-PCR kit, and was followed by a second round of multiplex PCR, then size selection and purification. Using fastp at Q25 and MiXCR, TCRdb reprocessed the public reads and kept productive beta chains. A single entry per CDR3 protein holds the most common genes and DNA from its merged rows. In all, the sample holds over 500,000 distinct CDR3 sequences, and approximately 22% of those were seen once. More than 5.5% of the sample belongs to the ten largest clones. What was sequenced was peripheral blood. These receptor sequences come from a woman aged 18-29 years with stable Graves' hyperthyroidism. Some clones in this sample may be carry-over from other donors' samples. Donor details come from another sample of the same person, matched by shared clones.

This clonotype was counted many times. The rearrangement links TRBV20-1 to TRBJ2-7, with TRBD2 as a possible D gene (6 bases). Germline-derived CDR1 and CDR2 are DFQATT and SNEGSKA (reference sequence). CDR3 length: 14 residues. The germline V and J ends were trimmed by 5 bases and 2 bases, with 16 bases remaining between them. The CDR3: CSAPRRDFPYEQYF. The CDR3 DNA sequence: TGCAGTGCTCCACGCCGGGACTTCCCCTACGAGCAGTACTTC.

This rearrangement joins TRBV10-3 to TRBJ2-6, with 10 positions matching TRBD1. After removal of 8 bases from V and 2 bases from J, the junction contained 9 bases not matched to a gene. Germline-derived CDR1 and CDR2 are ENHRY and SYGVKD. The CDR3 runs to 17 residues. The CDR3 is CAISDPGQGTGANVLTF. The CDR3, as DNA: TGTGCCATCTCAGATCCGGGACAGGGGACTGGGGCCAACGTCCTGACTTTC.

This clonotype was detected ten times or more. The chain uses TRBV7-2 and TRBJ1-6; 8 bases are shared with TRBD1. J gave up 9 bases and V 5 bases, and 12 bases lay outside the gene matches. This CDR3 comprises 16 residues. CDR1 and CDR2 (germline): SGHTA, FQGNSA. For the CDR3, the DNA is TGTGCCAGCAGCCCACGGACAGGGTTGTTGACTTCACCCCTCCACTTT. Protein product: CASSPRTGLLTSPLHF.

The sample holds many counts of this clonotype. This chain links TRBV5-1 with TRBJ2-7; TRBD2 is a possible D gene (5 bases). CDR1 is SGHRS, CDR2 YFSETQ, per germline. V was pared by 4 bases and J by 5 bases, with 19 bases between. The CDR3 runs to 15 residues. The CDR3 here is CASSSNKRVYDEQYF. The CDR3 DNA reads TGCGCCAGCAGCAGCAACAAGAGGGTTTACGACGAGCAGTACTTC. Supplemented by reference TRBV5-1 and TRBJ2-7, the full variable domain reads KAGVTQTPRYLIKTRGQQVTLSCSPISGHRSVSWYQQTPGQGLQFLFEYFSETQRNKGNFPGRFSGRQFSNSRSEMNVSTLELGDSALYLCASSSNKRVYDEQYFGPGTRLTVT.

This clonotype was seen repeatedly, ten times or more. The CDR3 spells CASSDRLAGEETQYF. The DNA of the CDR3 is TGTGCCAGCAGCGACCGACTAGCGGGAGAAGAGACCCAGTACTTC. The gene calls are TRBV9 and TRBJ2-5; 12 nucleotides match TRBD2. CDR3 length equals 15 residues. Germline loops: CDR1 SGDLS, CDR2 YYNGEE. Unmatched junction bases numbered 3, after V lost 3 bases and J lost 3 bases.

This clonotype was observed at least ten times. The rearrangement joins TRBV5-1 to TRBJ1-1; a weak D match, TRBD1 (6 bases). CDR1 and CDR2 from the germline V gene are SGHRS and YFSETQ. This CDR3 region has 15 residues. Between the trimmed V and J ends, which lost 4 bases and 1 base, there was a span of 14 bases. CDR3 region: CASSTGQPGNTEAFF. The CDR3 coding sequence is TGCGCCAGCAGCACCGGACAGCCAGGGAACACTGAAGCTTTCTTT.

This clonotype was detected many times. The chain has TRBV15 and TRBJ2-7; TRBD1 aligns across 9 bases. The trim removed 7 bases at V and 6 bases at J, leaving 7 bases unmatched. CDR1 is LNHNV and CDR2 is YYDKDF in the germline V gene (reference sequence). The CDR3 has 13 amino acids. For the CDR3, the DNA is TGTGCCACCAAGACAGGGGGTCAGGGCGAGCAGTACTTC. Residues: CATKTGGQGEQYF.

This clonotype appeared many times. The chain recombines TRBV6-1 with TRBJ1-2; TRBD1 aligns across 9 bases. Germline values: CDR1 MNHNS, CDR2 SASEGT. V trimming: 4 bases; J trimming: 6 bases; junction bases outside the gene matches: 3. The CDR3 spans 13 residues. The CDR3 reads CASSGDRVDGYTF. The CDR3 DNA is TGTGCCAGCAGTGGGGACAGGGTCGATGGCTACACCTTC.

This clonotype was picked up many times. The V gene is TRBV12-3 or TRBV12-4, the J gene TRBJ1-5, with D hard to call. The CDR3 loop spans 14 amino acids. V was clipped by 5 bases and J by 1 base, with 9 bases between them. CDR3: CASSPSISNQPQHF. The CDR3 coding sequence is TGTGCCAGCAGTCCGAGTATCAGCAATCAGCCCCAGCATTTT.

This CDR3 is CASSRHLVELGGYTF. The CDR3 DNA reads as TGTGCCAGTTCCCGACACCTTGTTGAACTCGGTGGCTACACCTTC. The V and J genes are TRBV12-3 or TRBV12-4 and TRBJ1-2; D gene unclear. CDR3 size: 15 residues. The ends were cut back, 9 bases at V and 7 bases at J, with 24 bases in the middle.

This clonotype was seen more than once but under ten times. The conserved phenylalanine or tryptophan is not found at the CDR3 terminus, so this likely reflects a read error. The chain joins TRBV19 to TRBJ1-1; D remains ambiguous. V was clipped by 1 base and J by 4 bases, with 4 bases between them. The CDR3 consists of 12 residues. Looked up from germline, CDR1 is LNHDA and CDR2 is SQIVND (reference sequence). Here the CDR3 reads CASSIGATEAFL. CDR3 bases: TGTGCCAGTAGTATAGGCGCCACTGAAGCTTTCCTT.